These 4 T cell receptor beta chains share one sample of origin, sequenced in a study of blood T cell repertoires in COVID-19. This table comes from immunoSEQ multiplex PCR, and its TCRdb copy is limited to in-frame clones, with some not included. The sample holds roughly 79,000 clones; around 80% are singletons and the top ten take about 5.6%. Sample: peripheral blood. Receptor source: a man in his sixties with active or convalescent COVID-19.

This clone was seen a few times. The rearrangement joins TRBV2 to TRBJ1-4, with TRBD1 matching 7 bases. The ends lost 6 bases at V and 8 bases at J; junction bases unmatched: 9. This CDR3 is 14 amino acids long. Germline values: CDR1 SNHLY, CDR2 FYNNEI. This chain's CDR3 is CASRDRVRLEKLFF. CDR3 nucleotides: TGTGCCAGCAGAGACAGGGTTAGGTTAGAAAAACTGTTTTTT.

V usage is TRBV5-6 and J usage is TRBJ1-4, with D maybe TRBD1 (5 bases). There are 13 residues in the CDR3. Trimming cost V 2 bases and J 8 bases, with 10 bases left between them. In germline, CDR1 is SGHDT, CDR2 YYEEEE. Here the CDR3 reads CASSLRAGEKLFF. CDR3 coding DNA: TGTGCCAGCAGCTTACGGGCAGGGGAAAAACTGTTTTTT.

This chain connects TRBV21-1 to TRBJ2-1; the DNA was not compared with TRBD2, the D call given in the table. TRBV21-1 is a listed pseudogene. This CDR3 region has 14 residues. CDR3 bases: TGTGCCATCCAGACTCCCTCCGAATATAGTGAGCAGTTCTTC. As protein: CAIQTPSEYSEQFF.

V usage is TRBV9 and J usage is TRBJ1-3, with 9 bases lining up with TRBD1. The germline gives CDR1 SGDLS, CDR2 YYNGEE. Trimming removed 0 bases from V and 3 bases from J; junction bases left unmatched: 1. CDR3 length: 15 amino acids. The CDR3 loop reads CASSVVDRGGNTIYF. The CDR3 coding sequence is TGTGCCAGCAGCGTAGTGGACAGGGGTGGAAACACCATATATTTT.